A single sample gave rise to the 9 T cell receptor beta chains below, sequenced in a study of T cells in localized non-small cell lung cancer. Sequencing used immunoSEQ multiplex PCR; TCRdb keeps in-frame clones, though not all of them. Of roughly 19,000 clones listed, about nine tenths are singletons. Material: PBMCs, obtained before any cancer treatment. The receptors stem from a man aged 40 to 70 with stage II squamous cell lung carcinoma.

This clone appeared a few times. This sequence joins TRBV7-2 and TRBJ1-2, with TRBD1 matching 7 bases. With 7 bases clipped from V and 2 bases from J, the junction kept 7 bases outside the gene matches. The CDR3 is 14 amino acids. The germline V gene encodes CDR1 SGHTA and CDR2 FQGNSA. The CDR3 is CASTRTGTNYGYTF. In nucleotides, the CDR3 is TGTGCCAGCACTAGGACAGGAACGAACTATGGCTACACCTTC.

The chain combines TRBV11-3 with TRBJ2-7, with 9 bases identical to TRBD1. V trimming: 1 base; J trimming: 5 bases; junction bases outside the gene matches: 3. This CDR3 spans 14 amino acids. CDR1 and CDR2 (germline): SGHNT, YENEEA. CDR3 in DNA: TGTGCCAGCAGCTTAGCCTGGACAGGGGACGAGCAGTACTTC. As protein: CASSLAWTGDEQYF.

On this clone: The sample has other DNA sequences that encode this CDR3 too. CDR3 DNA: TGTGCCAGCAGCCCGGACAGGGGACTAGGTCAGCCCCAGCATTTT. This translates into CASSPDRGLGQPQHF. V usage is TRBV7-8 and J usage is TRBJ1-5; 9 bases are a match to TRBD1. Looked up from germline, CDR1 is SGHVS and CDR2 is FQNEAQ. The CDR3 totals 15 residues. The V segment lost 5 bases and the J segment 6 bases; nucleotides outside the gene matches: 8.

This clone appeared once. Other DNA sequences from this sample encode an identical CDR3 as well. The chain has TRBV5-4 and TRBJ2-5; D unresolved. Trimming cost V 2 bases and J 5 bases, with 4 bases left between them. Looked up from germline, CDR1 is SGHNT and CDR2 is YYREEE (reference sequence). The CDR3 is made up of 11 amino acids. The CDR3 reads CASSLDETQYF. The DNA for the CDR3 is TGTGCCAGCAGCTTAGATGAGACCCAGTACTTC.

The chain has TRBV9 and TRBJ1-1; D is uncertain. Looked up from germline, CDR1 is SGDLS and CDR2 is YYNGEE. Between the trimmed V and J ends, which lost 4 bases and 5 bases, there was a span of 18 bases. This CDR3 is 15 amino acids long. The CDR3 DNA reads TGTGCCAGCAGCCCCCCCTGGGGTCGGGCGACTGAAGCTTTCTTT. This sequence encodes CASSPPWGRATEAFF.

This chain connects TRBV30 to TRBJ1-1; perhaps TRBD1 as D (5 bases). The CDR3 runs 14 residues. V dropped 0 bases and J dropped 7 bases, with 15 bases sitting between them. CDR1 is GTSNPN and CDR2 is SVGIG in the germline V gene (reference sequence). In DNA, the CDR3 is TGTGCCTGGAGTGTCTATGGAGGGGTAAGTGAAGCTTTCTTT. Translating it yields CAWSVYGGVSEAFF.

The chain uses TRBV28 and TRBJ1-6, with D possibly TRBD1 on 5 matching bases. V shed 3 bases and J shed 9 bases, with 12 bases lying between them. Germline CDR1 MDHEN, CDR2 SYDVKM. The CDR3 is made up of 14 amino acids. The CDR3 here is CASSFPGIGSPLHF. The CDR3 DNA reads as TGTGCCAGCAGTTTCCCAGGGATCGGTTCACCCCTCCACTTT.

The V and J genes are TRBV30 and TRBJ2-2; D is ambiguous. Trimming took off 0 bases at V and 2 bases at J, with 4 bases between the two ends. Germline CDR1 reads GTSNPN; CDR2 reads SVGIG (reference sequence). The CDR3 consists of 13 residues. CDR3 bases: TGTGCCTGGAGTGTTACCAACACCGGGGAGCTGTTTTTT. This codes for CAWSVTNTGELFF.

This clone has only one observation. CDR3 sequence: CASSLGLVSNEQFF. The DNA of the CDR3 is TGTGCCAGCAGCTTGGGTCTAGTAAGTAATGAGCAGTTCTTC. This chain uses TRBV5-4 with TRBJ2-1; unclear D gene. The length of the CDR3 is 14 residues. The ends were cut back, 0 bases at V and 7 bases at J, with 11 bases in the middle. Germline assignment: CDR1 SGHNT and CDR2 YYREEE (reference sequence).